This TCR beta chain was observed in a study of blood T cell repertoires in COVID-19. The overall study: Sites across the United States, Italy and Spain contributed samples from acute and convalescent COVID-19. PBMCs, B-cell-depleted T cells, or T cells provided the cDNA or gDNA that made up the material.

The germline V gene has CDR1 MGHRA and CDR2 YSYEKL. The V segment lost 3 bases and the J segment 0 bases; nucleotides outside the gene matches: 4. The CDR3 covers 15 residues. How the authors handled the data: Estimated nucleated cell counts came from reference gene primer amplification. Measured with immunoSEQ multiplex PCR; TCRdb has only the in-frame clones, and not every one. The V and J calls and clone size come from that table; D and trimming were worked out from the DNA. The data contain about 76,000 clones, more than 75% of them seen just once; the ten biggest clones take up 12%. This clonotype was obtained from a human donor in a cohort sampled during active COVID-19. Sequencing was carried out using peripheral blood. This chain connects TRBV4-1 to TRBJ2-7; 8 bases match TRBD1. CDR3 protein: CASSQADRDSYEQYF. CDR3 coding DNA: TGCGCCAGCAGCCAGGCGGACAGGGACTCCTACGAGCAGTACTTC.